These 27 T cell receptor beta chains originate from one sample sequenced in a study of human T cells and chemical hapten exposure (dated by TCRdb to the early 2020s). The library came from RACE. The listed sequencing device is NextSeq 500. Clones were called with MiXCR by TCRdb after fastp trimmed the public reads at Q25, and only in-frame beta chains were retained. Merged by CDR3 protein, the rows form single entries marked with the most common genes and DNA. Counted in this sample were some 98,000 distinct CDR3 sequences; 10% to 14% of them appeared once. The top ten clonotypes cover about 3% of the sample. This specimen's time point label, per the study, means: pre-sensitization, week 0. Reading the label with the study, this specimen's treatment or condition is: therapeutic diphenylcyclopropenone sensitization with weekly scalp DPC. The sample was whole blood, taken in connection with sensitization to the hapten diphenylcyclopropenone (DPC). All receptors come from a woman in her sixties or seventies with alopecia areata. Some clones in this sample may be carry-over from other donors' samples.

As to this clonotype: A much larger clone lies one base from this, so it may be a read error. The rearrangement joins TRBV6-6 to TRBJ1-1; weak D call: TRBD1 (5 bases). Germline CDR1 reads MNHNY; CDR2 reads SVGAGI (reference sequence). The CDR3 is 13 amino acids. The CDR3 region has the DNA TGTGCCGGCAGTTACGACGGGGGCACTGAAGCTTTCTTT. Its protein is CAGSYDGGTEAFF.

The rearrangement uses TRBV19 and TRBJ2-1; 7 positions match TRBD1. Germline V gene data show CDR1 as LNHDA and CDR2 as SQIVND (reference sequence). The CDR3 length is 16 residues. The V gene end was trimmed by 5 bases and the J gene end by 2 bases; junction bases not matched to a gene: 9. CDR3 loop: CASSPARGPPYNEQFF. In DNA, the CDR3 is TGTGCCAGTAGTCCGGCAAGGGGGCCTCCCTACAATGAGCAGTTCTTC.

The chain joins TRBV7-9 to TRBJ2-5; D perhaps matches TRBD2 (6 bases). Deletions cut 2 bases from V and 2 bases from J, with 15 bases between. CDR1 and CDR2 from the germline V gene are SEHNR and FQNEAQ (reference sequence). The CDR3 spans 16 residues. CDR3 bases: TGTGCCAGCAGCTTACGCATATCGGGACTTCAAGAGACCCAGTACTTC. Protein: CASSLRISGLQETQYF.

The chain is built from TRBV2 and TRBJ2-7; D not certain. There are 12 residues in the CDR3. Per the germline V gene, CDR1 is SNHLY and CDR2 is FYNNEI. V was cut by 5 bases and J by 4 bases, with 9 bases left in between. CDR3 in amino acids: CASSSDRYEQYF. CDR3 bases: TGTGCCAGCAGTTCCGACCGATACGAGCAGTACTTC.

This clonotype showed up many times. The chain is built from TRBV5-1 and TRBJ1-1; TRBD1 matches at 10 bases. The CDR3 is made up of 15 amino acids. Germline CDR1 SGHRS, CDR2 YFSETQ. The ends lost 2 bases at V and 5 bases at J; junction bases unmatched: 6. The CDR3 coding sequence is TGCGCCAGCAGCTTTACCGGGACAGGGGTTACTGAAGCTTTCTTT. Protein sequence: CASSFTGTGVTEAFF.

This clonotype was counted many times. The chain recombines TRBV15 with TRBJ2-7; D assignment may be TRBD1 or TRBD2 (5 bases each). The CDR3 length is 16 residues. Looked up from germline, CDR1 is LNHNV and CDR2 is YYDKDF (reference sequence). With 1 base removed from V and 0 bases from J, the gap between germline ends came to 13 bases. CDR3 sequence reads: CATSRATRGDSYEQYF. DNA for the CDR3: TGTGCCACCAGCAGAGCTACAAGAGGGGACTCCTACGAGCAGTACTTC.

About this clonotype: A read error is likely, as this CDR3 ends without the conserved phenylalanine or tryptophan. The chain carries TRBV9 and TRBJ2-1, with D perhaps matching TRBD1 or TRBD2 (6 bases each). V lost 3 bases to trimming and J lost 1 base, with 11 bases between them. CDR1 and CDR2 from the germline V gene are SGDLS and YYNGEE. The CDR3 has 15 residues. The chain's CDR3 is CASSERGDSYNEQFI. DNA for the CDR3: TGTGCCAGCAGCGAGAGGGGGGATTCCTACAATGAGCAGTTCATC.

This clonotype was picked up many times. The J gene is TRBJ1-2, the V gene TRBV29-1; D not resolved. The germline CDR1 and CDR2 sequences are SQVTM and ANQGSEA. This CDR3 spans 14 amino acids. Trimming took 7 bases from V and 4 from J, leaving 19 bases between them. CDR3 nucleotide sequence: TGCAGCGCCAGGACGTTGTCAGCTGGCTATGGCTACACCTTC. Translation gives CSARTLSAGYGYTF.

This clonotype was counted at least ten times. V gene TRBV29-1 combines with J gene TRBJ2-2; D possibly corresponds to TRBD1 (5 bases). V lost 4 bases to trimming and J lost 6 bases, with 21 bases between them. Germline V lookup: CDR1 SQVTM, CDR2 ANQGSEA. This CDR3 has 16 amino acids. DNA for the CDR3: TGCAGCGTTGCAAGAACAGGTCGAGGTTCAGCCGGGGAGCTGTTTTTT. This encodes CSVARTGRGSAGELFF.

A few counts support this clonotype. The V call is TRBV27, the J call TRBJ1-3; D perhaps matches TRBD1 (6 bases). The CDR3 extends over 17 amino acids. Trimming took 6 bases from V and 0 from J, leaving 18 bases between them. The germline V gene encodes CDR1 MNHEY and CDR2 SMNVEV (reference sequence). CDR3 nucleotides: TGTGCCAGCAGAGGGGGGGGATCCCTCCGCTCTGGAAACACCATATATTTT. This translates into CASRGGGSLRSGNTIYF.

A few counts support this clonotype. The chain links TRBV3-1 to TRBJ1-1; 7 bases line up with TRBD1. The CDR3 is 13 amino acids. Germline trimming cut 4 bases from V and 5 bases from J; bases unmatched to any gene: 4. In germline, CDR1 is LGHDT, CDR2 YNNKEL (reference sequence). CDR3 in DNA: TGTGCCAGCAGCCCCGGGACAGTTACTGAAGCTTTCTTT. It is translated as CASSPGTVTEAFF. Using reference TRBV3-1 and TRBJ1-1 for the parts outside the CDR3, the full variable domain is DTAVSQTPKYLVTQMGNDKSIKCEQNLGHDTMYWYKQDSKKFLKIMFSYNNKELIINETVPNRFSPKSPDKAHLNLHINSLELGDSAVYFCASSPGTVTEAFFGQGTRLTVV.

This clonotype was seen many times. This chain's CDR3 is CASSPSGGAANEQFF. The CDR3, as DNA: TGTGCCAGCAGCCCTAGCGGGGGGGCCGCCAATGAGCAGTTCTTC. V and J are TRBV11-2 and TRBJ2-1, with 12 bases fitting TRBD2. Unmatched junction bases numbered 5, after V lost 5 bases and J lost 6 bases. This CDR3 contains 15 residues. CDR1 and CDR2 (germline): SGHAT, FQNNGV.

This clonotype was recorded many times. The chain uses TRBV6-5 and TRBJ1-1; TRBD1 matches at 10 bases. This CDR3 is 16 amino acids long. J was trimmed by 6 bases and V by 2 bases; bases with no gene match: 9. Germline values: CDR1 MNHEY, CDR2 SVGAGI. The chain's CDR3 is CASSYLEAGQGAEAFF. The CDR3 DNA is TGTGCCAGCAGTTACCTAGAGGCAGGACAGGGGGCTGAAGCTTTCTTT.

In this sample, this clonotype turned up many times. The J gene is TRBJ1-5, the V gene TRBV5-1; TRBD1 aligns across 8 bases. The CDR3 has 15 amino acids. With V trimmed by 1 base and J by 5 bases, 5 bases remained unmatched. Per germline, CDR1 SGHRS and CDR2 YFSETQ. CDR3 sequence: CASSLSTGVDQPQHF. The CDR3 DNA reads as TGCGCCAGCAGCTTGTCGACAGGGGTGGATCAGCCCCAGCATTTT.

The rearrangement uses TRBV2 and TRBJ1-1; possible D gene TRBD1, 6 bases. This CDR3 spans 14 amino acids. Trimming took 8 bases from V and 4 from J, leaving 17 bases between them. CDR1 and CDR2 (germline): SNHLY, FYNNEI. CDR3 loop: CASVRGTLTTEAFF. Here the CDR3 DNA reads TGTGCCAGCGTCAGGGGCACTTTGACCACTGAAGCTTTCTTT. Full variable domain (rest looked up from reference TRBV2 and TRBJ1-1): EPEVTQTPSHQVTQMGQEVILRCVPISNHLYFYWYRQILGQKVEFLVSFYNNEISEKSEIFDDQFSVERPDGSNFTLKIRSTKLEDSAMYFCASVRGTLTTEAFFGQGTRLTVV.

This clonotype was detected ten times or more. This sequence joins TRBV29-1 and TRBJ1-2; no definite D call. The V end lost 7 bases, the J end lost 1 base, and 19 bases lay between the germline ends. CDR1 is SQVTM, CDR2 ANQGSEA, per germline. The CDR3 contains 15 residues. DNA for the CDR3: TGCAGCGCATTACGGACGGGCTCCGATAACTATGGCTACACCTTC. It yields the protein CSALRTGSDNYGYTF.

This clonotype came up many times. This rearrangement joins TRBV4-2 to TRBJ1-2, with a possible D match to TRBD1 (6 bases). Germline CDR1 reads LGHNA; CDR2 reads YNFKEQ. The CDR3 length is 18 residues. V was clipped by 4 bases and J by 4 bases, with 25 bases between them. The CDR3 spells CASSPRGRVPPGRYGYTF. DNA of the CDR3: TGTGCCAGCAGCCCCCGGGGGCGCGTTCCCCCGGGGCGCTATGGCTACACCTTC.

This clonotype was detected ten times or more. This chain connects TRBV19 to TRBJ1-2; a possible D gene is TRBD1 (5 bases). The V and J ends lost 2 bases and 3 bases respectively, with 7 bases between them. CDR1 is LNHDA and CDR2 is SQIVND in the germline V gene (reference sequence). This CDR3 is built from 13 residues. DNA for the CDR3: TGTGCCAGTAGTATAACAGGAGACTATGGCTACACCTTC. It encodes CASSITGDYGYTF.

The chain links TRBV27 to TRBJ1-5, with 7 bases fitting TRBD1. V lost 10 bases, J lost 6 bases, and 9 bases stayed unmatched. The CDR3 is made up of 13 amino acids. The germline CDR1 and CDR2 sequences are MNHEY and SMNVEV (reference sequence). CDR3 region: CATSGGLSQPQHF. The CDR3 nucleotides read TGTGCCACCTCAGGGGGGTTATCTCAGCCCCAGCATTTT.

This clonotype was seen a few times. The chain has TRBV18 and TRBJ1-2; no clear D. V was clipped by 2 bases and J by 4 bases, with 11 bases between them. CDR3 length: 14 amino acids. CDR1 and CDR2 (germline): KGHSH, LQKENI. CDR3 sequence reads: CASSPFGPSYGYTF. CDR3 bases: TGTGCCAGCTCACCATTTGGACCTTCCTATGGCTACACCTTC.

This clonotype has a count of ten or more. This rearrangement joins TRBV5-5 to TRBJ2-1; D unclear. Trimming took off 7 bases at V and 9 bases at J, with 23 bases between the two ends. The CDR3 has 15 residues. Germline V gene data show CDR1 as SGHKS and CDR2 as YYEKEE (reference sequence). Written as DNA, the CDR3 is TGTGCCAGCTCCTACCTCAACGCTCCGGCAACTGAGCAGTTCTTC. It specifies CASSYLNAPATEQFF. The full variable domain, in which reference TRBV5-5 and TRBJ2-1 provide the parts outside the CDR3, is DAGVTQSPTHLIKTRGQQVTLRCSPISGHKSVSWYQQVLGQGPQFIFQYYEKEERGRGNFPDRFSARQFPNYSSELNVNALLLGDSALYLCASSYLNAPATEQFFGPGTRLTVL.

J is TRBJ2-1 and V is TRBV29-1; 7 bases match TRBD2. The CDR3 is made up of 12 amino acids. The V and J ends lost 4 bases and 3 bases, in that order; junction bases with no gene match: 0. Germline CDR1 reads SQVTM; CDR2 reads ANQGSEA. The CDR3 region is CSVGGGYNEQFF. In DNA form, the CDR3 reads TGCAGCGTTGGGGGGGGCTACAATGAGCAGTTCTTC.

The V and J genes are TRBV12-3 or TRBV12-4 and TRBJ2-7; D is unclear. The CDR3 spans 13 residues. The V gene lost 3 bases and the J gene lost 2 bases, with 8 bases spanning the gap. DNA for the CDR3: TGTGCCAGCAGTTTCACCGGCACCTACGAGCAGTACTTC. Protein: CASSFTGTYEQYF.

At least ten counts were recorded for this clonotype. V usage is TRBV3-1 and J usage is TRBJ1-2; possibly TRBD1 for D (6 bases). From germline, CDR1 is LGHDT and CDR2 YNNKEL (reference sequence). Trimming removed 5 bases at V and 6 bases at J, with 13 bases between. CDR3 size: 13 residues. CDR3 in DNA: TGTGCCAGCAGCTTCACACAGGGCCATGGCTACACCTTC. Translating it yields CASSFTQGHGYTF.

The chain couples TRBV19 to TRBJ2-3, with D possibly matching TRBD2 (5 bases). CDR1 and CDR2 (germline): LNHDA, SQIVND (reference sequence). This CDR3 region has 15 residues. The V gene lost 3 bases and the J gene lost 2 bases, with 12 bases spanning the gap. The CDR3 coding sequence is TGTGCCAGTAGTATCGAAGGAGGTATCACAGATACGCAGTATTTT. Translated: CASSIEGGITDTQYF. The full variable domain, completed using reference TRBV19 and TRBJ2-3, is DGGITQSPKYLFRKEGQNVTLSCEQNLNHDAMYWYRQDPGQGLRLIYYSQIVNDFQKGDIAEGYSVSREKKESFPLTVTSAQKNPTAFYLCASSIEGGITDTQYFGPGTRLTVL.

V and J are TRBV20-1 and TRBJ2-5; 7 bases are a match to TRBD1. The CDR3 extends over 13 amino acids. Trimming removed 3 bases from V and 4 bases from J; junction bases left unmatched: 5. Germline CDR1 DFQATT, CDR2 SNEGSKA (reference sequence). The CDR3 DNA is TGCAGTGCTAGCGGTCCAGGGGGAGAGACCCAGTACTTC. Its protein product is CSASGPGGETQYF.

This clonotype was seen a handful of times. V and J are TRBV5-1 and TRBJ2-3; D unresolved. The CDR3 sequence is 16 residues long. Germline CDR1 and CDR2: SGHRS and YFSETQ. V gave up 4 bases and J gave up 2 bases, with 17 bases separating them. The CDR3 bases are TGCGCCAGCAGCCCGAGCCGGTATGGTAACACAGATACGCAGTATTTT. It yields the protein CASSPSRYGNTDTQYF.